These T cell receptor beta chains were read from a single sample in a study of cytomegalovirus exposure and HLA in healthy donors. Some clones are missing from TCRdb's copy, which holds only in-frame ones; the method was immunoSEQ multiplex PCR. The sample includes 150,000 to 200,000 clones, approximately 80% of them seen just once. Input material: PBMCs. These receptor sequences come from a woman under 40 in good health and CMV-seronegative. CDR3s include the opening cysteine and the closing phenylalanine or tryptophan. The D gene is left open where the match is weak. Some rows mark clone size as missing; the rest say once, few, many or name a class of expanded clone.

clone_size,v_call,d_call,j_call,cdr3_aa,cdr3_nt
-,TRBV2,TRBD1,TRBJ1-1,CASSGESTWDRGPLMNTEAFF,TGTGCCAGCAGTGGAGAATCCACTTGGGACAGGGGGCCCTTAATGAACACTGAAGCTTTCTTT
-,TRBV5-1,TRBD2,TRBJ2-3,CASSLVGTSGGLGTDTQYF,TGCGCCAGCAGCTTGGTCGGGACTAGCGGGGGTCTAGGCACAGATACGCAGTATTTT
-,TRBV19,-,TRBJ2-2,CASSVIFSGELFF,TGTGCCAGTAGTGTGATCTTTAGCGGGGAGCTGTTTTTT
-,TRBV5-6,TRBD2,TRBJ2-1,CASSVKRTSQFF,TGTGCCAGCAGCGTTAAGAGGACTAGCCAGTTCTTC
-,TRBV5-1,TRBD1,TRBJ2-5,CASSWGQLEGETQYF,TGCGCCAGCAGCTGGGGACAGCTAGAGGGAGAGACCCAGTACTTC
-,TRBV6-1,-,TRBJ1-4,CASNGRTGFGKLFF,TGTGCCAGCAACGGACGGACTGGGTTCGGAAAACTGTTTTTT
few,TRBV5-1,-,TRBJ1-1,CASSVLQGGGEAFF,TGCGCCAGCAGCGTATTACAGGGTGGAGGTGAAGCTTTCTTT
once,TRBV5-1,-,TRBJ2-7,CASSLGVGGAYEQYF,TGCGCCAGCAGCTTGGGGGTAGGCGGCGCTTACGAGCAGTACTTC
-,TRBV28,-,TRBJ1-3,CASSDLGGSGNTIYF,TGTGCCAGCAGTGACCTAGGGGGCTCTGGAAACACCATATATTTT
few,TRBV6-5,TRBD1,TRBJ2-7,CASSYSTGGWYEQYF,TGTGCCAGCAGTTACTCGACAGGGGGCTGGTACGAGCAGTACTTC
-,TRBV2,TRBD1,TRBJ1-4,CASSERAGGLIGEKLFF,TGTGCCAGCAGTGAACGGGCAGGGGGGTTGATCGGTGAAAAACTGTTTTTT
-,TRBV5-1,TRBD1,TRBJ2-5,CASSLAGTGMETQYF,TGCGCCAGCAGCTTGGCCGGGACAGGGATGGAGACCCAGTACTTC
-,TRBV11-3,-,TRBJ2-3,CASSTGGTDTQYF,TGTGCCAGCAGCACTGGGGGGACAGATACGCAGTATTTT
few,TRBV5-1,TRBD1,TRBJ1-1,CASLRGTGDTEAFF,TGCGCCAGCCTTAGGGGGACAGGGGACACTGAAGCTTTCTTT
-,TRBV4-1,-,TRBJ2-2,CASSQDRGGELFF,TGCGCCAGCAGCCAAGATCGGGGCGGGGAGCTGTTTTTT
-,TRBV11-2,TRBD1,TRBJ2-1,CASSSYRDSTEGNEQFF,TGTGCCAGCAGCTCCTACCGGGACAGCACCGAGGGCAATGAGCAGTTCTTC
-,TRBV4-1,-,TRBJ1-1,CASSQVGMNTEAFF,TGCGCCAGCAGCCAAGTCGGGATGAACACTGAAGCTTTCTTT
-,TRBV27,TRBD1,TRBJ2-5,CASSPSRDRSKETQYF,TGTGCCAGCAGTCCCAGCCGGGACAGGTCTAAAGAGACCCAGTACTTC
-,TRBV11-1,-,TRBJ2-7,CASSFSGDYEQYF,TGTGCCAGCAGCTTTTCAGGTGACTACGAGCAGTACTTC
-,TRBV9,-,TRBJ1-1,CASSVADRNTEAFF,TGTGCCAGCAGCGTAGCGGACAGGAACACTGAAGCTTTCTTT
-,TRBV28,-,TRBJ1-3,CASSRQVHSGNTIYF,TGTGCCAGCAGTCGACAGGTGCACTCTGGAAACACCATATATTTT
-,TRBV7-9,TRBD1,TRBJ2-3,CASSSRDRVTDTQYF,TGTGCCAGCAGCTCCCGGGACAGGGTCACAGATACGCAGTATTTT
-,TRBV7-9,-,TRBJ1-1,CASSLDGDRRAAFF,TGTGCCAGCAGCTTAGACGGCGATCGGAGGGCGGCTTTCTTT
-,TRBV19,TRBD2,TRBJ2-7,CASSIPGGSGNPYEQYF,TGTGCCAGTAGTATCCCCGGTGGTAGCGGGAATCCGTACGAGCAGTACTTC
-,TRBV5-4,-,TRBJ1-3,CASRQDSGNTIYF,TGTGCCAGCAGACAGGACTCTGGAAACACCATATATTTT
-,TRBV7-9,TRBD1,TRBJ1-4,CASSSPTGINEKLFF,TGTGCCAGCAGCAGCCCGACAGGGATCAATGAAAAACTGTTTTTT
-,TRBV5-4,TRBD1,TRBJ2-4,CASSPRTGGAKNIQYF,TGTGCCAGCAGCCCTAGGACAGGGGGAGCCAAAAACATTCAGTACTTC
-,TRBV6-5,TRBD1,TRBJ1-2,CASSNRTGTNYGYTF,TGTGCCAGCAGTAACCGGACAGGGACTAACTATGGCTACACCTTC
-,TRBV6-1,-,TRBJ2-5,CASSTGLQQETQYF,TGTGCCAGCAGCACGGGACTGCAGCAAGAGACCCAGTACTTC
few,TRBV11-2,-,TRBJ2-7,CASSYQGDEQYF,TGTGCCAGCAGCTATCAGGGTGACGAGCAGTACTTC
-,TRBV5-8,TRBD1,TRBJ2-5,CASSKGWGTDQETQYF,TGTGCCAGCAGCAAGGGTTGGGGGACAGACCAAGAGACCCAGTACTTC